A single sample is the source of the 6 T cell receptor beta chains below, sequenced in a study of identical twins' blood T cells. Each CDR3 protein gets one entry after TCRdb re-called the 5' RACE reads with MiXCR. This table has 350,000 to 400,000 distinct CDR3 sequences, around 30% appearing once. Sequencing was carried out using PBMCs. These receptors came from a woman aged 18 to 49 in good health.

Regarding this clonotype: A much larger clone lies one base from this, so it may be a read error. The chain joins TRBV5-4 to TRBJ2-7; no reliable D call. CDR3 length equals 11 residues. From germline, CDR1 is SGHNT and CDR2 YYREEE (reference sequence). Trimming left V 4 bases short and J 3 bases short, with 5 bases between. For the CDR3, the DNA is TGTGCCAGCAGCCATGACTACGAGCAGTACTTC. Translation: CASSHDYEQYF.

The chain joins TRBV19 to TRBJ1-2, with D possibly being TRBD1 (6 bases). CDR1 is LNHDA, CDR2 SQIVND, per germline (reference sequence). Deletions cut 3 bases from V and 8 bases from J, with 22 bases between. The CDR3 has 16 residues. CDR3 sequence reads: CASSIQARDISSGYTF. CDR3 in DNA: TGTGCCAGTAGTATTCAGGCCCGGGACATTTCATCCGGCTACACCTTC.

This clonotype was detected a few times. The chain combines TRBV20-1 with TRBJ2-3; D uncertain. This CDR3 is 13 amino acids long. V was pared by 5 bases and J by 2 bases, with 11 bases between. Per germline, CDR1 DFQATT and CDR2 SNEGSKA (reference sequence). The DNA for the CDR3 is TGCAGTGCTCCCAGAAGTATCACAGATACGCAGTATTTT. The encoded protein is CSAPRSITDTQYF.

This clonotype has ten or more counts. The chain employs TRBV5-1 and TRBJ2-7; 7 bases agree with TRBD1. This CDR3 is built from 14 residues. The V gene end was trimmed by 3 bases and the J gene end by 1 base; junction bases not matched to a gene: 4. Germline CDR1 reads SGHRS; CDR2 reads YFSETQ. Here the CDR3 DNA reads TGCGCCAGCAGCTCAGGGACAGCGTCCTACGAGCAGTACTTC. Translation gives CASSSGTASYEQYF.

The rearrangement links TRBV7-2 to TRBJ2-7; D is ambiguous. Germline values: CDR1 SGHTA, CDR2 FQGNSA. V lost 1 base and J lost 3, with 10 bases in between. The CDR3 covers 14 residues. CDR3 DNA sequence: TGTGCCAGCAGCTTAGGCCAGCTATACTACGAGCAGTACTTC. Translation gives CASSLGQLYYEQYF.

The rearrangement links TRBV29-1 to TRBJ2-3; tentatively, D is TRBD1 (6 bases). The germline CDR1 and CDR2 sequences are SQVTM and ANQGSEA. The CDR3 sequence is 16 residues long. Trimming pared 2 bases from V and 10 bases from J, leaving 25 bases between. The CDR3 region has the DNA TGCAGCGTTGAATGGGGTTGGAGGACAGCACCCGTCCCGCAGTATTTT. Translating gives CSVEWGWRTAPVPQYF.